This T cell receptor beta chain was identified during a study of shared clonotypes between healthy human individuals. Background on the study: A donor's plate count was three for CD4 naive and three for CD4 memory; CD8 naive had two and CD8 memory one. Findings of the study overall: A generally larger estimated richness was seen in naive subsets than in memory subsets.

The authors ran the assay at deep level. Authors' analysis steps: Quality scores were absent from the junction-only immunoSEQ sequences, so filtering differed. Repertoires were generated with immunoSEQ multiplex PCR, while TCRdb's copy carries only in-frame clones and drops some. V and J calls and clone size are as listed in that table; D and trimming were resolved from the DNA. The table lists about 1,800,000 clones, about 95% of them singletons. It was CD45RO-negative cells, positively selected for CCR7, that made up naive CD8 cells, with terminally differentiated effector memory CD45RA+ cells excluded. As to this clone: What it binds is unknown. The same CDR3 arises from other DNA sequences in this sample as well.

The CDR3 runs to 11 residues. Per germline, CDR1 MNHEY and CDR2 SMNVEV (reference sequence). V was trimmed by 4 bases and J by 4 bases, leaving 4 bases between them. V is TRBV27 and J is TRBJ2-5; D gene ambiguous. The TCR originated in a man between 18 and 35 years old in good health. Sequencing was carried out using naive CD8+ T cells sorted from blood. CDR3 nucleotide sequence: TGTGCCAGCAGTTCGTCAGAGACCCAGTACTTC. This encodes CASSSSETQYF.